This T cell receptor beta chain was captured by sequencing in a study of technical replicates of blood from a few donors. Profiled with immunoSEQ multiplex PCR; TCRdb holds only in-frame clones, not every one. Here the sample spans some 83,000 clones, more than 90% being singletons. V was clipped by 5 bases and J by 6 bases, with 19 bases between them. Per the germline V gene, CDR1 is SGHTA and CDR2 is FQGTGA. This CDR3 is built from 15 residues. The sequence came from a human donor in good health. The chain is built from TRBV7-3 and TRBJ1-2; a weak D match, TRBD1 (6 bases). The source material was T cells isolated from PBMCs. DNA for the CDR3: TGTGCCAGCAGCCCCAGTGGGGGGGCTAGGGATGGCTACACCTTC. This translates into CASSPSGGARDGYTF. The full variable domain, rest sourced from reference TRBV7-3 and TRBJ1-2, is GAGVSQTPSNKVTEKGKYVELRCDPISGHTALYWYRQSLGQGPEFLIYFQGTGAADDSGLPNDRFFAVRPEGSVSTLKIQRTERGDSAVYLCASSPSGGARDGYTFGSGTRLTVV.